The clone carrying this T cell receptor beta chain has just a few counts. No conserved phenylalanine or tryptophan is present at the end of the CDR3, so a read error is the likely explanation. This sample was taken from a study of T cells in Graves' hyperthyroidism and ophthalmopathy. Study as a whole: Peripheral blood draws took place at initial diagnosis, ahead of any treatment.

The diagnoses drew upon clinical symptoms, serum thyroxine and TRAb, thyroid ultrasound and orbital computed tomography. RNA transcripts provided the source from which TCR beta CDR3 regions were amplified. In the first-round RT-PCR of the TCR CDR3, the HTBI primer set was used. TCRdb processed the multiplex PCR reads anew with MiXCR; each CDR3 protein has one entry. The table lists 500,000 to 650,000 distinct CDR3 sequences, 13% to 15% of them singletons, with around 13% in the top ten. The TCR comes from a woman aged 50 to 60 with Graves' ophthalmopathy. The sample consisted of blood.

CDR3 sequence: CSVEGKASGGLNEQFS. The CDR3, as DNA: TGCAGCGTTGAAGGGAAGGCTAGCGGGGGACTCAATGAGCAGTTCTCC. The rearrangement links TRBV29-1 to TRBJ2-1; 10 bases line up with TRBD2. CDR1 is SQVTM and CDR2 is ANQGSEA in the germline V gene. J gave up 6 bases and V 1 base, and 9 bases lay outside the gene matches. The CDR3 has 16 amino acids.